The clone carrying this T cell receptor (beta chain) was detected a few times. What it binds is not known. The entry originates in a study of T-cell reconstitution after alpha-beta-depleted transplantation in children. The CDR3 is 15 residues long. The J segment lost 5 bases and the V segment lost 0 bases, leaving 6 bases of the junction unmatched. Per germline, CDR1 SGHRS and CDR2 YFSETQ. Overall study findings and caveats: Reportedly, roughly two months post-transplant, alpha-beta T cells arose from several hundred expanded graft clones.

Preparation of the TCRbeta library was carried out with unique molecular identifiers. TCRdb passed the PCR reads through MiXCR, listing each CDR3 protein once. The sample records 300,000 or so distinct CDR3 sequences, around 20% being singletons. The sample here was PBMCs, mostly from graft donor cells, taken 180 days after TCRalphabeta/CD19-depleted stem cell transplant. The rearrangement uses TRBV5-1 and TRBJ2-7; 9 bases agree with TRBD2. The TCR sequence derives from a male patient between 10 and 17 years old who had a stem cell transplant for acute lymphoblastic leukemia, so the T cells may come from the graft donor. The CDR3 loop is CASSLVSSGTHEQYF. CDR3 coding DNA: TGCGCCAGCAGCTTGGTTTCTAGCGGGACCCACGAGCAGTACTTC.